This T cell receptor beta chain came from a study of tumor and adjacent non-tumor tissue in lung cancer. Study at large: Stage I to III disease affected 9 to 10 men and 5 women aged roughly 30 to 76.

CDR3 length: 18 amino acids. Germline CDR1 SQVTM, CDR2 ANQGSEA. Worth noting for this clonotype: The junction departs from the called germline gene at one end, perhaps through a read error.

The template was RNA from unsorted bulk tissue. More than 3 cm separated this lung sample from the edge of the tumor. A modified ARM-PCR protocol with three rounds of nested PCR amplified TCRbeta. TCRdb called the multiplex PCR reads again in MiXCR, with one record for every CDR3 protein. The table lists over 80,000 distinct CDR3 sequences, more than 75% of them singletons. The sequenced sample consisted of distant non-tumor lung tissue. The TCR originated in a woman aged 45-59 years with non-small cell lung cancer. V usage is TRBV29-1 and J usage is TRBJ2-2; 11 bases fit TRBD2. This CDR3 reads CSVENEGTSGSFPGVLFF. The CDR3 DNA sequence: TGCAGTGTTGAAAATGAAGGAACTAGCGGGAGTTTTCCCGGGGTGCTGTTTTTT.